Shown below are 7 T cell receptor beta chains from a single sample sequenced in a study of blood T cell repertoires in COVID-19. Sequencing used immunoSEQ multiplex PCR; TCRdb keeps in-frame clones, though not all of them. The sample carries under 95,000 clones, around 87% recorded once. Input material: peripheral blood. These receptors originate from a human donor with acute or convalescent COVID-19. The donor label of this sample is uncertain.

The chain is built from TRBV19 and TRBJ2-7; D may be TRBD1 (5 bases). Germline CDR1 reads LNHDA; CDR2 reads SQIVND (reference sequence). The V end was cut by 4 bases, the J end by 2 bases, with 9 bases between. There are 13 residues in the CDR3. The CDR3 here is CASSSRETYEQYF. CDR3 bases: TGTGCCAGTAGTAGCAGGGAAACCTACGAGCAGTACTTC.

This clone has just a few counts. CDR3 amino acids: CASSQDPGHYNSPLHF. In DNA form, the CDR3 reads TGCGCCAGCAGCCAAGATCCGGGACACTATAATTCACCCCTCCACTTT. The rearrangement links TRBV4-3 to TRBJ1-6; tentatively, D is TRBD1 (6 bases). Trimming stripped 0 bases from V and 3 bases from J, with 9 bases between. Per the germline V gene, CDR1 is LGHNA and CDR2 is YSLEER. The CDR3 runs to 16 residues.

The gene calls are TRBV7-8 and TRBJ1-2; 9 bases align to TRBD1. Germline V CDR1 and CDR2: SGHVS, FQNEAQ. This CDR3 contains 13 residues. Trimming removed 5 bases from V and 5 bases from J; junction bases left unmatched: 3. In DNA, the CDR3 is TGTGCCAGCAGCCCGACAGGGGGGTATGGCTACACCTTC. It is translated as CASSPTGGYGYTF.

The chain links TRBV12-3 or TRBV12-4 to TRBJ2-4; 9 bases are shared with TRBD2. V lost 1 base, J lost 11 bases, and 3 bases stayed unmatched. The CDR3 covers 13 residues. CDR3 in amino acids: CASSLGSSGVQYF. The CDR3, as DNA: TGTGCCAGCAGTTTAGGCTCTAGCGGGGTTCAGTACTTC.

The J gene is TRBJ2-1, the V gene TRBV5-1; 13 positions agree with TRBD2. The germline V gene encodes CDR1 SGHRS and CDR2 YFSETQ. Germline trimming cut 2 bases from V and 8 bases from J; bases unmatched to any gene: 7. The CDR3 runs to 16 residues. The CDR3 sequence: CASSLKTSGGFDEQFF. In DNA, the CDR3 is TGCGCCAGCAGCTTAAAGACTAGCGGGGGGTTCGATGAGCAGTTCTTC.

This rearrangement joins TRBV5-1 to TRBJ2-1, with D possibly matching TRBD2 (6 bases). Germline V gene data show CDR1 as SGHRS and CDR2 as YFSETQ. This CDR3 is 16 amino acids long. The ends were cut back, 0 bases at V and 7 bases at J, with 17 bases in the middle. The CDR3 DNA reads as TGCGCCAGCAGCTTGGCCGAGTCGGGGGAGTCTAATGAGCAGTTCTTC. Amino acid sequence: CASSLAESGESNEQFF.

The V gene is TRBV28, the J gene TRBJ1-2; 7 nucleotides match TRBD1. Germline V lookup: CDR1 MDHEN, CDR2 SYDVKM. Trimming took 3 bases from V and 5 from J; bases not matched to a gene: 3. The CDR3 spans 13 residues. CDR3 sequence: CASSLYRGYGYTF. CDR3 nucleotide sequence: TGTGCCAGCAGTTTGTACAGGGGTTATGGCTACACCTTC.